The 23 T cell receptor beta chains below were found in one sample sequenced in a study of blood T cell repertoires in COVID-19. Assay used: immunoSEQ multiplex PCR; TCRdb lists only in-frame clones, some missing. This table has about 210,000 clones, 82% appearing once. Sequencing used peripheral blood. Receptors originate from a woman in her forties with acute or convalescent COVID-19.

The chain carries TRBV12-5 and TRBJ2-1; 9 bases are a match to TRBD2. Germline V gene sequence: CDR1 LGHNT, CDR2 FRNRAP. The CDR3 consists of 19 residues. V lost 0 bases, J lost 5 bases, and 14 bases stayed unmatched. The CDR3 reads CASGLVPRFSGRTDNEQFF. CDR3 bases: TGTGCTAGTGGTTTGGTACCCCGATTTAGCGGGAGAACCGACAATGAGCAGTTCTTC. The whole variable domain, filled in from reference TRBV12-5 and TRBJ2-1, reads DARVTQTPRHKVTEMGQEVTMRCQPILGHNTVFWYRQTMMQGLELLAYFRNRAPLDDSGMPKDRFSAEMPDATLATLKIQPSEPRDSAVYFCASGLVPRFSGRTDNEQFFGPGTRLTVL.

The rearrangement joins TRBV3-1 (or the pseudogene TRBV3-2) to TRBJ2-7; the match to TRBD1 covers 9 bases. CDR3 length: 14 residues. Germline V gene data show CDR1 as LGHDT and CDR2 as YNNKEL (reference sequence). The trim removed 4 bases at V and 6 bases at J, leaving 7 bases unmatched. CDR3 in DNA: TGTGCCAGCAGCCTACGGGGACAGGGCACCGAGCAGTACTTC. This encodes CASSLRGQGTEQYF.

This clone was observed a few times. The V and J genes are TRBV13 and TRBJ1-3; possibly TRBD1 for D (6 bases). In germline, CDR1 is PRHDT, CDR2 FYEKMQ (reference sequence). The CDR3 has 17 amino acids. Trimming stripped 2 bases from V and 1 base from J, with 15 bases between. The CDR3 reads CASSLISSGDSGNTIYF. CDR3 in DNA: TGTGCCAGCAGCTTAATCAGTTCAGGGGATTCTGGAAACACCATATATTTT.

This chain connects TRBV11-2 to TRBJ2-1; D is undetermined. The CDR3 is 11 amino acids. Trimming pared 5 bases from V and 7 bases from J, leaving 6 bases between. The germline V gene has CDR1 SGHAT and CDR2 FQNNGV. The CDR3 loop reads CASSGSNEQFF. The CDR3 region has the DNA TGTGCCAGCAGCGGTAGTAATGAGCAGTTCTTC.

V is TRBV2 and J is TRBJ1-1; weak D call: TRBD1 (6 bases). V dropped 7 bases and J dropped 0 bases, with 15 bases sitting between them. The germline V gene encodes CDR1 SNHLY and CDR2 FYNNEI. The CDR3 is made up of 15 amino acids. The CDR3 reads CASTPRQDLNTEAFF. The CDR3 nucleotides read TGTGCCAGCACCCCAAGACAGGATTTGAACACTGAAGCTTTCTTT.

This clone came up once. The V call is TRBV5-1, the J call TRBJ2-1; D is ambiguous. This CDR3 is 16 amino acids long. Germline V gene data show CDR1 as SGHRS and CDR2 as YFSETQ. V lost 3 bases and J 0 bases, leaving 13 bases between the germline ends. CDR3 DNA: TGCGCCAGCAGCTACATCGCGGTAAGCTCCTACAATGAGCAGTTCTTC. This codes for CASSYIAVSSYNEQFF.

The chain is built from TRBV18 and TRBJ2-1; 9 nucleotides line up with TRBD2. Germline CDR1 KGHSH, CDR2 LQKENI. V lost 3 bases, J lost 3 bases, and 3 bases stayed unmatched. The CDR3 has 15 residues. Here the CDR3 DNA reads TGTGCCAGCTCACCTAGCGGGGGCTACTACAATGAGCAGTTCTTC. It translates to CASSPSGGYYNEQFF.

V gene TRBV27 combines with J gene TRBJ2-1, with D perhaps matching TRBD2 (6 bases). Trimming stripped 4 bases from V and 3 bases from J, with 19 bases between. Germline values: CDR1 MNHEY, CDR2 SMNVEV (reference sequence). The CDR3 is 17 residues long. CDR3 protein: CASSSVPIAAIYNEQFF. The CDR3 DNA reads as TGTGCCAGCAGTTCCGTGCCGATAGCGGCCATCTACAATGAGCAGTTCTTC.

CDR3 residues: CASSSGVPGANVLTF. The DNA of the CDR3 is TGTGCCAGCAGCTCAGGGGTTCCTGGGGCCAACGTCCTGACTTTC. The rearrangement links TRBV7-9 to TRBJ2-6, with a tentative D call TRBD1 (6 bases). Germline V gene data show CDR1 as SEHNR and CDR2 as FQNEAQ (reference sequence). V lost 4 bases and J 2 bases, leaving 9 bases between the germline ends. CDR3 size: 15 residues.

Details on this clone: The sample has other DNA sequences that encode this CDR3 too. Here the CDR3 reads CASSSYNEQFF. Here the CDR3 DNA reads TGTGCCAGCAGCTCGTACAATGAGCAGTTCTTC. The chain is built from TRBV12-3 or TRBV12-4 and TRBJ2-1; the D is unclear. Trimming cost V 6 bases and J 4 bases, with 4 bases left between them. This CDR3 spans 11 amino acids.

This clone was seen repeatedly, ten times or more. The chain is built from TRBV11-2 and TRBJ2-1; 7 bases are shared with TRBD2. The CDR3 contains 16 residues. The J segment lost 0 bases and the V segment lost 0 bases, leaving 2 bases of the junction unmatched. Germline lookup yields CDR1 SGHAT and CDR2 FQNNGV. Here the CDR3 reads CASSLDGDYSYNEQFF. CDR3 coding DNA: TGTGCCAGCAGCTTAGATGGGGACTACTCCTACAATGAGCAGTTCTTC.

The chain uses TRBV5-1 and TRBJ2-2; D possibly corresponds to TRBD1 (6 bases). CDR1 is SGHRS and CDR2 is YFSETQ in the germline V gene. CDR3 length: 17 amino acids. The V gene lost 0 bases and the J gene lost 6 bases, with 18 bases spanning the gap. The CDR3 reads CASSLAIWGQGSGELFF. The CDR3, as DNA: TGCGCCAGCAGCTTGGCTATATGGGGGCAGGGCTCCGGGGAGCTGTTTTTT. The full variable domain, completed using reference TRBV5-1 and TRBJ2-2, is KAGVTQTPRYLIKTRGQQVTLSCSPISGHRSVSWYQQTPGQGLQFLFEYFSETQRNKGNFPGRFSGRQFSNSRSEMNVSTLELGDSALYLCASSLAIWGQGSGELFFGEGSRLTVL.

The count of this clone is one. The chain carries TRBV7-2 and TRBJ1-5; 11 bases are a match to TRBD1. The V gene's germline CDR1 is SGHTA and CDR2 FQGNSA. The V and J ends lost 4 bases and 8 bases, in that order; junction bases with no gene match: 7. This CDR3 comprises 15 residues. DNA of the CDR3: TGTGCCAGCAGCTCGGGACAGGGGGGGTTTGAGCCCCAGCATTTT. Its translation: CASSSGQGGFEPQHF.

The rearrangement uses TRBV2 and TRBJ2-4; D gene unclear. This CDR3 has 15 residues. CDR1 is SNHLY, CDR2 FYNNEI, per germline. V was trimmed by 3 bases and J by 5 bases, leaving 14 bases between them. This CDR3 reads CASSEESRSENIQYF. CDR3 DNA sequence: TGTGCCAGCAGTGAGGAGAGTAGGTCCGAAAACATTCAGTACTTC.

The chain combines TRBV6-1 with TRBJ2-3; D might be TRBD2 (6 bases). Trimming took 3 bases from V and 2 from J, leaving 12 bases between them. Germline V gene sequence: CDR1 MNHNS, CDR2 SASEGT. There are 15 residues in the CDR3. The CDR3 sequence is CASSDQAGFTDTQYF. CDR3 bases: TGTGCCAGCAGTGACCAGGCGGGGTTCACAGATACGCAGTATTTT.

DNA for the CDR3: TGTGCCAGCAGTAATCCCCTAGCGTCACAAAAACACAATGAGCAGTTCTTC. Residues: CASSNPLASQKHNEQFF. The chain uses TRBV27 and TRBJ2-1; D perhaps matches TRBD2 (6 bases). CDR1 is MNHEY, CDR2 SMNVEV, per germline (reference sequence). The CDR3 has 17 residues. V was pared by 5 bases and J by 5 bases, with 22 bases between.

The chain carries TRBV3-1 (or the pseudogene TRBV3-2) and TRBJ1-6; unclear D gene. CDR3 length equals 12 residues. Trimming removed 2 bases from V and 8 bases from J, with 4 bases in between. Germline values: CDR1 LGHDT, CDR2 YNNKEL (reference sequence). The CDR3 DNA reads as TGTGCCAGCAGCCAACCGGATTCACCCCTCCACTTT. Translation: CASSQPDSPLHF.

This chain connects TRBV3-1 (or the pseudogene TRBV3-2) to TRBJ2-2; D possibly corresponds to TRBD2 (6 bases). The germline CDR1 and CDR2 sequences are LGHDT and YNNKEL (reference sequence). Trimming removed 1 base at V and 4 bases at J, with 13 bases between. This CDR3 contains 16 residues. CDR3 sequence (DNA): TGTGCCAGCAGCCAAGGAAATTCGCGGGGCACCGGGGAGCTGTTTTTT. Protein: CASSQGNSRGTGELFF.

V and J are TRBV7-2 and TRBJ2-7; possibly TRBD1 for D (6 bases). Trimming stripped 5 bases from V and 6 bases from J, with 11 bases between. The CDR3 runs to 12 residues. CDR1 is SGHTA, CDR2 FQGNSA, per germline. The CDR3 loop is CASSVQGGEQYF. CDR3 DNA sequence: TGTGCCAGCAGCGTACAGGGTGGCGAGCAGTACTTC.

The rearrangement links TRBV2 to TRBJ2-7; no clear D. This CDR3 has 12 amino acids. Trimming removed 4 bases from V and 3 bases from J, with 7 bases in between. Germline V gene data show CDR1 as SNHLY and CDR2 as FYNNEI. CDR3 in amino acids: CASSGQVYEQYF. In DNA form, the CDR3 reads TGTGCCAGCAGTGGACAAGTCTACGAGCAGTACTTC.

This clone appeared a few times. V is TRBV5-5 and J is TRBJ2-1; D is possibly TRBD1 (5 bases). The CDR3 loop spans 15 amino acids. Germline CDR1 and CDR2: SGHKS and YYEKEE (reference sequence). Trimming took 2 bases from V and 4 from J, leaving 13 bases between them. The chain's CDR3 is CASSLQAGVYNEQFF. CDR3 DNA: TGTGCCAGCAGCTTACAGGCAGGTGTTTACAATGAGCAGTTCTTC.

This rearrangement joins TRBV6-6 to TRBJ2-7, with a tentative D call TRBD1 (6 bases). V lost 6 bases to trimming and J lost 3 bases, with 15 bases between them. Germline V lookup: CDR1 MNHNY, CDR2 SVGAGI (reference sequence). This CDR3 spans 14 amino acids. The CDR3 nucleotides read TGTGCCAGCAGCCCGTCAGGGGAGATCTACGAGCAGTACTTC. Translated: CASSPSGEIYEQYF.

The CDR3: CASSKGQGRVANEKLFF. CDR3 in DNA: TGTGCCAGCAGTAAAGGACAGGGTAGGGTCGCTAATGAAAAACTGTTTTTT. The rearrangement joins TRBV25-1 to TRBJ1-4, with 8 bases fitting TRBD1. V shed 5 bases, J shed 3 bases, and the junction held 11 bases outside the gene matches. The germline V gene has CDR1 MGHDK and CDR2 SYGVNS. This CDR3 has 17 amino acids.